These 16 T cell receptor beta chains came from one sample sequenced in a study of T cells in Graves' hyperthyroidism and ophthalmopathy (dated by TCRdb to about 2019). The library relied on multiplex PCR. The reads were generated on an Illumina HiSeq 2000. The TCR beta CDR3 regions were amplified from the RNA transcripts. The TCR CDR3 was subjected to a first round of RT-PCR using the HTBI primer set and the Qiagen OneStep RT-PCR kit. Through fastp at Q25 and MiXCR, TCRdb rebuilt clones from the public reads, retaining in-frame beta chains. Rows matching on CDR3 protein sequence are summarized as one entry with the most common DNA and genes. The sample data list a few hundred thousand distinct CDR3 sequences, and about 15% of these were observed just once. Roughly 5.7% of the sample goes to the ten largest clones. Sequencing was done on a sample of blood. These receptors were collected from a woman aged 25 to 39 with Graves' hyperthyroidism that later progressed to Graves' ophthalmopathy.

This clonotype was picked up many times. The chain carries TRBV6-2 or TRBV6-3 and TRBJ2-7; possible D gene TRBD1, 5 bases. Trimming left V 2 bases short and J 6 bases short, with 11 bases between. CDR1 is MNHEY, CDR2 SVGEGT, per germline. The CDR3 spans 13 residues. The CDR3 protein is CASSYGPGREQYF. In nucleotides, the CDR3 is TGTGCCAGCAGTTACGGGCCAGGGCGCGAGCAGTACTTC.

The rearrangement uses TRBV28 and TRBJ2-7; 8 bases map to TRBD1. The germline V gene has CDR1 MDHEN and CDR2 SYDVKM. CDR3 length equals 14 residues. Trimming took 7 bases from V and 6 from J; bases not matched to a gene: 11. CDR3 DNA: TGTGCCAGCAATAAACCGGGACAGGCTACCGAGCAGTACTTC. Translating it yields CASNKPGQATEQYF.

J is TRBJ1-1 and V is TRBV30; TRBD1 agrees at 7 bases. Germline V gene data show CDR1 as GTSNPN and CDR2 as SVGIG (reference sequence). V lost 3 bases to trimming and J lost 4 bases; unmatched junction nucleotides: 14. The CDR3 is 16 residues long. Here the CDR3 DNA reads TGTGCCTGGAGCTGGACTTTGCGAGGGGGCGGCACTGAAGCTTTCTTT. This translates into CAWSWTLRGGGTEAFF.

The CDR3 nucleotides are TGTGCCAGCAGCTTAGGGGGGCCCAGGCCCCAGCATTTT. Its translation is CASSLGGPRPQHF. The chain carries TRBV7-9 and TRBJ1-5; D might be TRBD1 (6 bases). The CDR3 has 13 residues. Trimming pared 1 base from V and 9 bases from J, leaving 10 bases between. Germline V gene sequence: CDR1 SEHNR, CDR2 FQNEAQ (reference sequence).

The sample holds many counts of this clonotype. V usage is TRBV5-6 and J usage is TRBJ2-5; D gene unclear. The V end lost 0 bases, the J end lost 2 bases, and 8 bases lay between the germline ends. Per the germline V gene, CDR1 is SGHDT and CDR2 is YYEEEE. This CDR3 region has 14 residues. CDR3 bases: TGTGCCAGCAGCTTGGACCGCAGACAAGAGACCCAGTACTTC. This encodes CASSLDRRQETQYF.

About this clonotype: This may come from a read error, since a much larger clone is one base off. V gene TRBV5-6 combines with J gene TRBJ2-7; unclear D gene. V was cut by 2 bases and J by 2 bases, with 8 bases left in between. The germline CDR1 and CDR2 sequences are SGHDT and YYEEEE. The CDR3 is 13 residues long. In DNA form, the CDR3 reads TGTGCCAGCAGCTTCGCTGATACCTACGAGCAGTACTTC. This sequence encodes CASSFADTYEQYF. Variable domain in full (rest from reference TRBV5-6 and TRBJ2-7): DAGVTQSPTHLIKTRGQQVTLRCSPKSGHDTVSWYQQALGQGPQFIFQYYEEEERQRGNFPDRFSGHQFPNYSSELNVNALLLGDSALYLCASSFADTYEQYFGPGTRLTVT.

Ten or more counts support this clonotype. The chain joins TRBV6-2 or TRBV6-3 to TRBJ2-7, with a tentative D call TRBD1 (6 bases). The V gene's germline CDR1 is MNHEY and CDR2 SVGEGT. V lost 6 bases and J lost 7, with 16 bases in between. The CDR3 spans 13 residues. The CDR3 sequence is CASSSTGQREQYF. The CDR3 DNA reads as TGTGCCAGCAGCTCCACGGGACAAAGAGAGCAGTACTTC.

This clonotype was observed a few times. This chain uses TRBV29-1 with TRBJ2-7, with D possibly matching TRBD1 (6 bases). V was trimmed by 3 bases and J by 1 base, leaving 13 bases between them. The CDR3 contains 14 residues. Germline V gene lookup returns CDR1 SQVTM and CDR2 ANQGSEA. The CDR3 sequence is CSVEYRGQSYEQYF. Written as DNA, the CDR3 is TGCAGCGTTGAGTATCGAGGACAGTCCTACGAGCAGTACTTC.

The rearrangement joins TRBV5-1 to TRBJ2-2, with D uncertain. Germline loops: CDR1 SGHRS, CDR2 YFSETQ. V was clipped by 1 base and J by 6 bases, with 4 bases between them. The CDR3 is 12 residues long. The CDR3 region has the DNA TGCGCCAGCAGCTTGTTCCCCGGGGAGCTGTTTTTT. Translated: CASSLFPGELFF.

This clonotype was picked up many times. The chain employs TRBV7-2 and TRBJ2-1; D unresolved. Germline assignment: CDR1 SGHTA and CDR2 FQGNSA. The CDR3 extends over 13 amino acids. With 2 bases removed from V and 5 bases from J, the gap between germline ends came to 7 bases. The CDR3 protein is CASSLYSNNEQFF. The CDR3 DNA reads TGTGCCAGCAGCTTATACAGTAACAATGAGCAGTTCTTC.

This clonotype was recorded at least ten times. The rearrangement links TRBV19 to TRBJ2-1; D possibly corresponds to TRBD1 (6 bases). Trimming pared 5 bases from V and 5 bases from J, leaving 13 bases between. This CDR3 is 14 amino acids long. The germline V gene has CDR1 LNHDA and CDR2 SQIVND (reference sequence). For the CDR3, the DNA is TGTGCCAGTAGTCCCGGGACACAGAACAATGAGCAGTTCTTC. Protein sequence: CASSPGTQNNEQFF.

V and J are TRBV20-1 and TRBJ1-4; D gene ambiguous. The V gene lost 6 bases and the J gene lost 5 bases, with 16 bases spanning the gap. The CDR3 is 14 amino acids. CDR1 DFQATT and CDR2 SNEGSKA come from the germline V gene (reference sequence). The CDR3 DNA reads TGCAGTGCGAGGGAGGGTGGAGGAAATGAAAAACTGTTTTTT. Protein sequence: CSAREGGGNEKLFF.

This clonotype was observed a few times. The gene calls are TRBV30 and TRBJ1-1; D remains ambiguous. V lost 0 bases, J lost 5 bases, and 10 bases lay in between. Germline loops: CDR1 GTSNPN, CDR2 SVGIG (reference sequence). The CDR3 runs to 13 residues. The CDR3 protein is CAWSVNLATEAFF. In DNA form, the CDR3 reads TGTGCCTGGAGTGTAAATTTGGCTACTGAAGCTTTCTTT.

Many counts were recorded for this clonotype. The chain is built from TRBV28 and TRBJ2-5, with D perhaps TRBD1 (6 bases). V lost 5 bases and J lost 0, with 13 bases in between. This CDR3 spans 15 amino acids. The germline V gene encodes CDR1 MDHEN and CDR2 SYDVKM. The CDR3 DNA is TGTGCCAGCAGTCCGGGGACATCGTACCAAGAGACCCAGTACTTC. Translation: CASSPGTSYQETQYF.

This clonotype was picked up many times. The chain employs TRBV28 and TRBJ1-2; perhaps TRBD1 as D (5 bases). Germline lookup yields CDR1 MDHEN and CDR2 SYDVKM. The CDR3 consists of 12 residues. Trimming removed 6 bases from V and 7 bases from J, with 12 bases in between. This chain's CDR3 is CASRPQGRGYTF. In nucleotides, the CDR3 is TGTGCCAGCAGACCGCAGGGCCGTGGCTACACCTTC.

This clonotype has at least ten counts. The chain carries TRBV14 and TRBJ2-3; no reliable D call. V shed 1 base and J shed 2 bases, with 10 bases lying between them. The CDR3 extends over 15 amino acids. Germline-derived CDR1 and CDR2 are SGHDN and FVKESK. The CDR3 sequence is CASSQGTITTDTQYF. CDR3 bases: TGTGCCAGCAGCCAAGGAACAATTACCACAGATACGCAGTATTTT.